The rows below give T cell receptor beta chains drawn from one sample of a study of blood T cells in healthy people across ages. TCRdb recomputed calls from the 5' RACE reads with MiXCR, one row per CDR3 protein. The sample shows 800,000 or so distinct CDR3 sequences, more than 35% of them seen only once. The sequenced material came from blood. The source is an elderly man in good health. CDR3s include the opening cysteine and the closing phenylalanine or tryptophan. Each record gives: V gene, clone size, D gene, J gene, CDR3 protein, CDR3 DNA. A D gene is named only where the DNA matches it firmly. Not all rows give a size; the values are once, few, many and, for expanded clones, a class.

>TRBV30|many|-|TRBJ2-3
CAWSARETDTQYF
TGTGCCTGGAGTGCGAGGGAGACAGATACGCAGTATTTT
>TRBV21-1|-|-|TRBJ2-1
CASSKDRRGPYLYEQFF
TGTGCCAGCAGCAAAGATCGGAGGGGTCCTTACTTGTACGAGCAGTTCTTC
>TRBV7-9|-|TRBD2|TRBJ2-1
CASSPNALAGVTYNEQFF
TGTGCCAGCAGCCCAAACGCGCTAGCGGGAGTTACCTACAATGAGCAGTTCTTC
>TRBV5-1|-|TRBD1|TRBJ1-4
CASNPGQGHEKLFF
TGCGCCAGCAACCCAGGACAGGGTCATGAAAAACTGTTTTTT
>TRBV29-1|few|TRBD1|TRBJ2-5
CSLIPTGSRETQYF
TGCAGCCTGATACCGACAGGGTCGCGAGAGACCCAGTACTTC
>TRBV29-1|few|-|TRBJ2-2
CSAASDTNTGELFF
TGCAGCGCAGCCTCGGACACAAACACCGGGGAGCTGTTTTTT
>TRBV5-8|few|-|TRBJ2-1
CASSWIGQGQFF
TGTGCCAGCAGCTGGATTGGGCAGGGCCAGTTCTTC
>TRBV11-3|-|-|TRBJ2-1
CASSKANEQFF
TGTGCCAGCAGTAAGGCCAATGAGCAGTTCTTC
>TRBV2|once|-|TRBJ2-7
CASMGERWKATYEQYF
TGTGCCAGCATGGGGGAGCGGTGGAAAGCCACCTACGAGCAGTACTTC
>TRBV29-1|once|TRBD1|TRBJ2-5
CSAGNQDRGQETQYF
TGCAGCGCCGGCAATCAGGACAGGGGACAAGAGACCCAGTACTTC
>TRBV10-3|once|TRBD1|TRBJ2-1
CAIGQGTYNEQFF
TGTGCCATCGGACAGGGCACCTACAATGAGCAGTTCTTC